These 12 T cell receptor beta chains originate from one sample sequenced in a study of blood T cell repertoires in COVID-19. This table comes from immunoSEQ multiplex PCR, and its TCRdb copy is limited to in-frame clones, with some not included. Counted here are a few hundred thousand clones, roughly 90% occurring once; the ten biggest clones make up more than 1%. What was sequenced was PBMCs or T cells enriched from blood (not recorded which). The receptors originated from a woman under 40 who had recovered from COVID-19.

The genes are TRBV27 and TRBJ2-7; 9 bases align to TRBD1. CDR3 length: 13 amino acids. Germline V lookup: CDR1 MNHEY, CDR2 SMNVEV (reference sequence). The trim removed 6 bases at V and 5 bases at J, leaving 5 bases unmatched. The CDR3: CASRNTGGNEQYF. The CDR3 nucleotides read TGTGCCAGCAGGAACACAGGGGGCAACGAGCAGTACTTC.

CDR3 in DNA: TGTGCCAGCACCCCTCTGACCTGGGAGCCGAACACTGAAGCTTTCTTT. This gives the protein CASTPLTWEPNTEAFF. The chain combines TRBV27 with TRBJ1-1; D unresolved. Deletions cut 7 bases from V and 1 base from J, with 19 bases between. The CDR3 is 16 residues long. Germline V gene lookup returns CDR1 MNHEY and CDR2 SMNVEV (reference sequence).

The chain uses TRBV3-1 (or the pseudogene TRBV3-2) and TRBJ2-5; 14 bases match TRBD2. CDR1 and CDR2 from the germline V gene are LGHDT and YNNKEL (reference sequence). The CDR3 sequence is 16 residues long. The V gene end was trimmed by 4 bases and the J gene end by 5 bases; junction bases not matched to a gene: 6. The CDR3 spells CASSPTSGGGVETQYF. The CDR3 DNA is TGTGCCAGCAGCCCGACTAGCGGGGGGGGCGTTGAGACCCAGTACTTC.

The sample holds many counts of this clone. The chain joins TRBV21-1 to TRBJ1-5; TRBD1, the table's D call, was not compared with the DNA. TRBV21-1 is a listed pseudogene. The CDR3 extends over 15 amino acids. CDR3 sequence: CASSLDRESNQPQHF. In nucleotides, the CDR3 is TGTGCCAGCAGCCTGGACAGGGAAAGCAATCAGCCCCAGCATTTT.

The chain has TRBV11-3 and TRBJ1-5, with TRBD1 matching 7 bases. This CDR3 spans 18 amino acids. Germline V gene data show CDR1 as SGHNT and CDR2 as YENEEA. V dropped 1 base and J dropped 6; count of bases not matched to a gene: 15. Written as DNA, the CDR3 is TGTGCCAGCAGCTTAGTTCAAAAGTTTCACAACAGGGGTCAGCCCCAGCATTTT. Its protein product is CASSLVQKFHNRGQPQHF.

The V and J genes are TRBV19 and TRBJ1-5; 7 nucleotides align to TRBD1. V was pared by 6 bases and J by 0 bases, with 5 bases of the junction left unmatched. CDR3 length: 15 amino acids. Germline V gene lookup returns CDR1 LNHDA and CDR2 SQIVND (reference sequence). The CDR3 DNA reads TGTGCCAGTAGCAGACAGGGCGGTAGCAATCAGCCCCAGCATTTT. This sequence encodes CASSRQGGSNQPQHF.

The chain employs TRBV28 and TRBJ2-7, with TRBD1 identical over 10 bases. The V gene end was trimmed by 7 bases and the J gene end by 7 bases; junction bases not matched to a gene: 10. Germline assignment: CDR1 MDHEN and CDR2 SYDVKM. The CDR3 consists of 14 residues. This CDR3 reads CASITGTGVREQYF. DNA for the CDR3: TGTGCCAGCATAACCGGGACAGGGGTGAGGGAGCAGTACTTC.

This clone came up once. This chain links TRBV15 with TRBJ2-7, with 7 bases identical to TRBD2. V trimming: 6 bases; J trimming: 4 bases; junction bases outside the gene matches: 6. Germline V gives CDR1 LNHNV, CDR2 YYDKDF (reference sequence). This CDR3 has 13 amino acids. The CDR3 loop is CATRGGSVYEQYF. As DNA, the CDR3 is TGTGCCACCAGGGGAGGGAGTGTTTACGAGCAGTACTTC. Together with reference TRBV15 and TRBJ2-7, the CDR3 gives the full variable domain: DAMVIQNPRYQVTQFGKPVTLSCSQTLNHNVMYWYQQKSSQAPKLLFHYYDKDFNNEADTPDNFQSRRPNTSFCFLDIRSPGLGDTAMYLCATRGGSVYEQYFGPGTRLTVT.

This rearrangement joins TRBV6-5 to TRBJ1-4; 8 positions match TRBD1. The CDR3 sequence is 13 residues long. The germline V gene has CDR1 MNHEY and CDR2 SVGAGI. The V gene end was trimmed by 8 bases and the J gene end by 3 bases; junction bases not matched to a gene: 2. In DNA, the CDR3 is TGTGCCAGCCAGACAGGGGCTAATGAAAAACTGTTTTTT. Translation gives CASQTGANEKLFF.

The chain uses TRBV5-1 and TRBJ2-2; TRBD2 matches 14 bases. The CDR3 length is 17 residues. Germline-derived CDR1 and CDR2 are SGHRS and YFSETQ. V lost 3 bases and J lost 7; bases outside the gene matches: 8. CDR3 sequence: CASSSSGTSGGVGELFF. CDR3 sequence (DNA): TGCGCCAGCAGCTCTTCCGGGACTAGCGGGGGAGTCGGGGAGCTGTTTTTT.

This clone was detected once. This CDR3 reads CASSLSDRGFEQYF. In nucleotides, the CDR3 is TGTGCCAGCAGTTTATCGGACAGGGGATTCGAGCAGTACTTC. The rearrangement joins TRBV28 to TRBJ2-7; 9 bases align to TRBD1. Losses at the gene ends were 1 base for V and 6 bases for J; bases not matched to a gene: 4. The CDR3 is made up of 14 amino acids. Germline assignment: CDR1 MDHEN and CDR2 SYDVKM.

V is TRBV7-8 and J is TRBJ2-2; 11 bases map to TRBD2. J gave up 6 bases and V 3 bases, and 3 bases lay outside the gene matches. The length of the CDR3 is 15 residues. Germline V gene data show CDR1 as SGHVS and CDR2 as FQNEAQ. This CDR3 reads CASSFSGGDPGELFF. DNA of the CDR3: TGTGCCAGCAGCTTTAGCGGGGGGGACCCCGGGGAGCTGTTTTTT.